One sample yielded the 16 T cell receptor beta chains listed below, sequenced in a study of shared clonotypes between healthy human individuals. Sequencing was performed with immunoSEQ multiplex PCR; in TCRdb, only in-frame clones are kept and a portion is missing. The table has about 2.4 million clones, roughly 92% seen once. Sequencing input: naive CD4+ T cells sorted from blood. Subset denoted: CD45RA+ positively selected. These TCRs come from a man between 18 and 35 years old in good health.

The V and J genes are TRBV28 and TRBJ2-7, with D perhaps matching TRBD1 (6 bases). CDR1 is MDHEN and CDR2 is SYDVKM in the germline V gene. This CDR3 spans 12 amino acids. V lost 8 bases and J 4 bases, leaving 12 bases between the germline ends. The CDR3 DNA reads TGTGCCAGCGGATACAGGGTTTACGAGCAGTACTTC. Amino acids: CASGYRVYEQYF.

This chain links TRBV18 with TRBJ2-5, with 7 bases that match TRBD2. Germline assignment: CDR1 KGHSH and CDR2 LQKENI. CDR3 length equals 15 residues. J lost 1 base, V lost 2 bases, and 4 bases had no gene match. DNA of the CDR3: TGTGCCAGCTCACCATTTGCTAGCGGCCAAGAGACCCAGTACTTC. Translated, it gives CASSPFASGQETQYF.

The chain uses TRBV6-1 and TRBJ1-4, with 9 bases that match TRBD1. With 6 bases clipped from V and 7 bases from J, the junction kept 9 bases outside the gene matches. The length of the CDR3 is 15 residues. Germline lookup yields CDR1 MNHNS and CDR2 SASEGT. CDR3 sequence (DNA): TGTGCCAGCAGCGGACAGGGGCCGCCGGGTGAAAAACTGTTTTTT. It encodes CASSGQGPPGEKLFF.

The genes are TRBV6-5 and TRBJ1-4; D not certain. V lost 2 bases to trimming and J lost 7 bases, with 8 bases between them. In germline, CDR1 is MNHEY, CDR2 SVGAGI. The CDR3 covers 13 residues. DNA for the CDR3: TGTGCCAGCAGTTACGGACTGGGTGAAAAACTGTTTTTT. As protein: CASSYGLGEKLFF.

This clone occurred once. V is TRBV6-4 and J is TRBJ2-3; perhaps D is TRBD1 or TRBD2 (6 bases each). The CDR3 runs 15 residues. Germline CDR1 MRHNA, CDR2 SNTAGT. V dropped 3 bases and J dropped 2 bases, with 12 bases sitting between them. DNA for the CDR3: TGTGCCAGCAGTGAATCGGGGGACATCACAGATACGCAGTATTTT. Translation: CASSESGDITDTQYF.

As to this clone: Additional DNA sequences in this sample encode the identical CDR3. The chain combines TRBV2 with TRBJ2-5; D uncertain. Trimming took off 6 bases at V and 3 bases at J, with 5 bases between the two ends. CDR1 and CDR2 from the germline V gene are SNHLY and FYNNEI. The CDR3 sequence is 11 residues long. The CDR3 DNA reads TGTGCCAGCAGGGACGAAGAGACCCAGTACTTC. Amino acid sequence: CASRDEETQYF.

The chain couples TRBV14 to TRBJ1-6, with 9 positions matching TRBD1. CDR3 size: 17 residues. From germline, CDR1 is SGHDN and CDR2 FVKESK. Trimming at V came to 5 bases and at J to 7 bases, leaving 12 bases not matched to a gene. The CDR3: CASSVTGGKIMNSPLHF. The CDR3 DNA reads TGTGCCAGCAGCGTTACAGGGGGCAAGATAATGAATTCACCCCTCCACTTT.

This chain connects TRBV11-2 to TRBJ2-7, with no clear D. This CDR3 is 13 amino acids long. V was clipped by 5 bases and J by 5 bases, with 13 bases between them. The germline CDR1 and CDR2 sequences are SGHAT and FQNNGV. The CDR3 loop reads CASSPWSSDEQYF. CDR3 nucleotides: TGTGCCAGCAGCCCCTGGTCCTCTGACGAGCAGTACTTC.

Here the CDR3 DNA reads TGCGCCAGCAGTCCCGGCACGACTGTAGGTGATACGCAGTATTTT. Residues: CASSPGTTVGDTQYF. The chain employs TRBV5-1 and TRBJ2-3; D call uncertain. The length of the CDR3 is 15 residues. The V gene's germline CDR1 is SGHRS and CDR2 YFSETQ. V lost 5 bases, J lost 6 bases, and 19 bases lay in between.

The rearrangement joins TRBV9 to TRBJ2-3; no definite D call. The length of the CDR3 is 12 residues. V lost 4 bases to trimming and J lost 1 base, with 4 bases between them. Germline V gene sequence: CDR1 SGDLS, CDR2 YYNGEE. The CDR3 spells CASSFRTDTQYF. DNA for the CDR3: TGTGCCAGCAGCTTTCGCACAGATACGCAGTATTTT.

The chain couples TRBV18 to TRBJ1-2, with 9 positions matching TRBD1. The CDR3 contains 15 residues. After removal of 2 bases from V and 4 bases from J, the junction contained 5 bases not matched to a gene. The germline V gene encodes CDR1 KGHSH and CDR2 LQKENI. The CDR3 DNA sequence: TGTGCCAGCTCACCAGGACAGGGGACAGGCTATGGCTACACCTTC. Its translation is CASSPGQGTGYGYTF.

The chain is built from TRBV10-3 and TRBJ2-7, with TRBD2 identical over 10 bases. The germline V gene encodes CDR1 ENHRY and CDR2 SYGVKD. V shed 6 bases, J shed 1 base, and the junction held 0 bases outside the gene matches. The CDR3 has 13 residues. This chain's CDR3 is CAIRLAGSYEQYF. Written as DNA, the CDR3 is TGTGCCATCAGACTAGCGGGGTCCTACGAGCAGTACTTC.

Note on this clone: Within the sample, other DNA sequences also encode this same CDR3. The chain is built from TRBV5-1 and TRBJ1-2; tentative D call: TRBD1 (5 bases). The CDR3 is 13 residues long. Germline CDR1 reads SGHRS; CDR2 reads YFSETQ. Trimming cost V 0 bases and J 3 bases, with 6 bases left between them. CDR3 sequence: CASSLAGDYGYTF. The DNA for the CDR3 is TGCGCCAGCAGCTTGGCGGGGGACTATGGCTACACCTTC.

The genes are TRBV29-1 and TRBJ2-2; 7 bases are shared with TRBD1. The junction had 1 base not matched to a gene; V was cut back by 1 base and J by 2 bases. The CDR3 extends over 14 amino acids. CDR1 and CDR2 (germline): SQVTM, ANQGSEA. Here the CDR3 DNA reads TGCAGCGTTGAAGCAGGGGGAAACACCGGGGAGCTGTTTTTT. Its protein is CSVEAGGNTGELFF.

This clone has just one count. This chain connects TRBV5-1 to TRBJ2-7; D not certain. The CDR3 sequence is 11 residues long. The V and J ends lost 4 bases and 3 bases respectively, with 5 bases between them. Per germline, CDR1 SGHRS and CDR2 YFSETQ. The CDR3 loop is CASSANYEQYF. The CDR3 DNA is TGCGCCAGCAGCGCGAACTACGAGCAGTACTTC.

This chain links TRBV10-3 with TRBJ1-6; D is perhaps TRBD1 (5 bases). CDR3 size: 13 residues. V was trimmed by 5 bases and J by 7 bases, leaving 9 bases between them. Germline V gives CDR1 ENHRY, CDR2 SYGVKD. In DNA form, the CDR3 reads TGTGCCATCAGTCCGGGGCTCAATTCACCCCTCCACTTT. It yields the protein CAISPGLNSPLHF.